This record looks at one TCR beta chain sequence and its context. Its target is not known. This entry comes from a study of cytomegalovirus exposure and HLA in healthy donors. Overall study findings and caveats: Most of the CMV-associated TCR beta chains (in a later analysis) appeared to be HLA-restricted.

Both 60 Vbeta primers and 13 Jbeta primers went into the PCR. Using immunoSEQ multiplex PCR, the repertoire was profiled, and TCRdb retains in-frame clones only, with some absent. The table has roughly 150,000 clones, 70% to 90% seen once. Donors likely had unrecorded immune exposures despite being nominally healthy when sampled. This receptor was obtained from a woman aged 18 to 35 in good health and CMV-seronegative. The specimen sequenced was PBMCs.

CDR3 bases: TGTGCCAGCACTCCGGACAGGGGGAATCAGCCCCAGCATTTT. Translated, it gives CASTPDRGNQPQHF. The chain uses TRBV2 and TRBJ1-5; 10 bases are a match to TRBD1. Trimming took 7 bases from V and 4 from J; bases not matched to a gene: 4. From germline, CDR1 is SNHLY and CDR2 FYNNEI. The CDR3 has 14 residues.